This T cell receptor beta chain appears in the sequencing data of a study of long-term antiretroviral therapy in people with HIV (dated by TCRdb to between 2022 and 2023). Looking at the study overall: Collection of the earliest samples took place about a decade ahead of the 2015 WHO recommendation for immediate ART, at a time when ART was typically delayed until CD4 counts fell. This retrospective serial study examined whether starting ART and sustained HIV suppression were associated with changes in the composition and diversity of the TRB repertoire in peripheral blood. The cohort contributed fewer than 200 cryopreserved PBMC samples from about 30 adults with confirmed HIV infection, collected serially over a mean of around 6 years (range 1-12). Among the approximately 30 participants with HIV, roughly eleven were female. No cross-contamination during QIAcube processing was shown when test extractions of a monoclonal T-cell line were performed alongside about 30 polyclonal samples. Paper-wide results and their limitations: At every time point, the repertoire was dominated by expanded TRB clones first identified before ART initiation, although this dominance fluctuated and, in many PLHIV, declined after ART. Limited PBMC availability meant only the TCR beta chain was sequenced, without alpha chain pairing. The samples were dated from about 2003 to 2018, and the ART regimens that were used may be less effective than current ART regimens. HIV repertoires had narrower CDR3 length ranges than controls, and the network structure suggested an antigen-experienced repertoire that shifted only slightly toward naive after ART. Because pre-ART samples had limited cell numbers, unsorted PBMC were profiled rather than sorted CD4+ and CD8+ T cells. Inferences about post-ART repertoire changes were limited because no data were available on ART adherence, viral resistance or therapy changes. ART initiation was associated with a significant increase in TRB diversity, but diversity stayed significantly below transplant donor controls even after long-term ART.

The CDR3 runs 13 amino acids, cysteine and phenylalanine included. Kept here is only the CDR3 DNA, which spans 39 bases and is read in frame from base 1. The germline V gene provides CDR1 SGHAT and CDR2 FQNNGV. V loses 5 bases of germline sequence and J loses 3 bases, and the interval between the two ends is 10 bases. Participants were included only if at least one PBMC sample before ART initiation and at least two post-ART samples were available. Treatment was received in the United States of America by all participants with HIV. Cryopreserved samples of about 0.95-10 million PBMC were thawed and washed before DNA extraction. At the time of the earliest PBMC sample for each participant with HIV, ages ranged from about 23 to 60 years. PBMC samples from each participant spanned 1-4 timepoints before ART initiation and 2-8 timepoints after ART initiation, with a median of 7 samples. For every participant, serial HIV viral load, CD4+ T-cell count, ART history and demographic data were obtained. Genomic DNA was extracted from unsorted PBMC with a Qiagen kit on a QIAcube, with processing performed in batches of 12 samples.

About this clone: Its antigen is currently not known. No much larger clone is present one base from it, and per-base qualities are unavailable.

The immunoSEQ hsTCRB v3.0 assay was used at survey level resolution to sequence the TRB variable region. A depth of roughly 35,000-50,000 T-cell genomes per sample was targeted for TRB sequencing. An Illumina MiSeq with a v3 150-cycle kit was used to sequence the pooled TRB libraries. The original pipeline was this. Repertoire analysis ran in R within a reproducible Nextflow workflow covering QC, data transformation and analysis. LymphoSeq2, an R package for exploring AIRR-Seq data, was used to implement custom analyses. Several samples that yielded fewer than 5000 total TRB sequences were excluded, so that fewer than 200 HIV repertoires were analyzed. Among the 200 or so HIV repertoires that were kept, some 60 were collected before ART initiation and more than 120 were collected after ART initiation. Each repertoire was downsampled to 5000 TRB nucleotide sequences, and summary statistics were averaged across 100 downsampling iterations. The analysis kept only TRB sequences whose CDR3 regions were at least seven amino acids long. A Shannon entropy-derived clonality score and the Gini coefficient were used to measure diversity. In the repertoire networks, any two of the top 5000 CDR3 amino acid sequences were linked whenever the two sequences differed by an edit distance of one. For TRB CDR3 amino acid sequences, antigen specificity groups and MHC restriction were predicted with GLIPH2. CDR3 amino acid sequences were matched against VDJdb and McPAS-TCR to flag known CMV, EBV, HIV or tissue antigen associations. Pre-ART, post-ART and control groups were compared with Wilcoxon signed-rank tests and Holm-Bonferroni correction. Entries here come from immuneACCESS through TCRdb and include only in-frame sequences with V and J called. Some clones fail to appear in such tables; in the studies checked, an unresolved V gene covers under half of the shortfall, and the cause of the remainder is unknown. Clone size and the V and J calls come from that table; the DNA yielded D and trimming. The sample yields about 24,000 clones; under 85% were counted once. The ten largest account for roughly a quarter of the sample.

This receptor was identified in a man aged 45-60 years with HIV. The sequence is built from TRBV11-2 and TRBJ1-1, with the D gene not clear enough to name. The source was unsorted PBMCs, collected 0.4 years after starting antiretroviral therapy. The CDR3 has the sequence CASSPLPHTEAFF. The nucleotide sequence is given as TGTGCCAGCAGCCCCCTACCCCACACTGAAGCTTTCTTT.